This T cell receptor beta chain appears in the sequencing data of a study (dated by TCRdb to between 2015 and 2017). For the wider study: The study examined whether tumor-infiltrating Tregs in breast cancer are drawn from blood Tregs or arise in situ by conversion from other CD4+ T cell subsets. Findings and caveats that apply to the study as a whole: Validation in the larger cohort was restricted to a single TCR beta V-J rearrangement rather than whole repertoires. Tumor-infiltrating Treg TCR alpha and beta sequences overlapped most with tumor naive CD4+ T cells, then with blood naive CD4+ T cells. In terms of TCR gene usage, tumor memory CD4+ T cells clustered together with blood and lymph node memory CD4+ cells, as well as with lymph node naive CD4+ cells.

This clonotype was detected many times. The antigen this receptor binds is unknown. Base qualities are not provided; no much larger clone lies one nucleotide away. Full-length TCR variable regions were amplified by 5' RACE PCR using constant-region reverse primers, and then by semi-nested PCR using Nested Universal Primer A. The ReliaPrep RNA Cell Miniprep System was used to extract total RNA, which was then reverse transcribed into 5'RACE-ready cDNA with the SMARTer RACE 5'/3' Kit. Multiplex adaptors were used to barcode full-length TCR alpha and beta libraries, and the barcoded libraries were sequenced on an Illumina MiSeq. In the original analysis: For each of nine subset-tissue groups, sequencing data from the five patients were combined, and the groups were compared by unsupervised clustering of TCR gene usage. The Morisita-Horn index, with shared sequences weighted by their contribution to each repertoire, was used to calculate repertoire similarity. TCRdb reprocessing: public reads trimmed at Q25 with fastp, clones called with MiXCR, in-frame beta chains kept. All rows with the same CDR3 protein become a single entry with the most common DNA and genes. TCRdb, rather than the study authors, made the V and J calls. The table for this sample lists roughly 45,000 distinct CDR3 sequences; less than 25% of them were counted only once. The ten top clones hold just over 4% of the sample.

Tregs were isolated as CD4+CD25+CD127-/low cells. Tregs, naive and memory CD4+ T cells from tumor, blood and ipsilateral draining lymph nodes of about five breast cancer patients underwent full-length TCR alpha and beta sequencing. Ficoll density gradient centrifugation was used to isolate mononuclear cells from either lymph nodes or 50 ml of peripheral blood. FACS confirmed that the sorted cell populations were more than 90% pure. The germline V gene sets CDR1 to LGHNA and CDR2 to YNFKEQ. The CDR3 covers 16 residues, taking in both the cysteine and the phenylalanine. Just the 48-base CDR3 DNA is kept, in frame starting at base 1. V trim: 0 bases; J trim: 6 bases; unmatched bases: 6.

This sequence was found in a female donor with breast cancer. The V and J genes are TRBV4-2 and TRBJ2-3; a stretch of 10 junction bases matches TRBD2. The sample was Tregs sorted from blood. CDR3 region: CASSQESSGGSDTQYF. Here is the DNA: TGTGCCAGCAGCCAAGAGTCTAGCGGGGGATCGGATACGCAGTATTTT.